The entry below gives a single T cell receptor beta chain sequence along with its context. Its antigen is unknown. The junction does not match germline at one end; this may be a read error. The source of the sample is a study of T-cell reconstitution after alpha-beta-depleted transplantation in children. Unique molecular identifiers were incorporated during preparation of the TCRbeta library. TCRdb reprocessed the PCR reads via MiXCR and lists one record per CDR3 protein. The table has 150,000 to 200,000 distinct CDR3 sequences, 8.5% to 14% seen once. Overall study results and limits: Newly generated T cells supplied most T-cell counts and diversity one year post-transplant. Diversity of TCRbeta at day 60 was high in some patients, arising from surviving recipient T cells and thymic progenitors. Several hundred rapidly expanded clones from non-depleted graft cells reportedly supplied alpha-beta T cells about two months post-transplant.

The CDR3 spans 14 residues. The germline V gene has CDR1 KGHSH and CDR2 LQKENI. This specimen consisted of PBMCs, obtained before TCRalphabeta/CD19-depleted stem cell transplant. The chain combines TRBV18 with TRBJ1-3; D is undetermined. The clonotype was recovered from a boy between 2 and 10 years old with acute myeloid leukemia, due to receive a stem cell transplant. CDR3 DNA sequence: TGTGCCAGCTCACCGTCGGAGAGGAGCAACATCATATATTTT. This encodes CASSPSERSNIIYF.